This record looks at one T cell receptor beta chain sequence and its context. Using its own MiXCR run on the PCR reads, TCRdb lists one record per CDR3 protein. This table has about 10,000 distinct CDR3 sequences, around three fifths appearing once. The data are from a study of tumor-infiltrating lymphocytes in oesophageal squamous cell carcinoma. Germline assignment: CDR1 SGHAT and CDR2 FQNNGV. This CDR3 is 15 amino acids long. The TCR was taken from a female donor with esophageal squamous cell carcinoma. Sequencing used esophageal tumor tissue. The rearrangement uses TRBV11-2 and TRBJ2-5, with TRBD2 identical over 10 bases. Near its end, the DNA agrees better with TRBJ2-1, so the J call may be wrong. The CDR3 sequence is CASSKGLAAYNEQFF. CDR3 coding DNA: TGTGCCAGCAGCAAAGGACTAGCGGCCTACAATGAGCAGTTCTTC.